Each of the 29 T cell receptor beta chains below was sequenced from the same sample in a study of radiation and T cells in renal cell carcinoma. Sequencing was performed with immunoSEQ multiplex PCR; in TCRdb, only in-frame clones are kept and a portion is missing. The sample yields about 140,000 clones, around four fifths seen once. Noted time point: baseline pretreatment blood. The treatment was: 15 Gy SBRT to primary tumor, nephrectomy 4 weeks later. The sequencing used blood, collected from a patient whose treatment included radiotherapy and nephrectomy. All receptors come from a woman aged 45-59 years with renal cell carcinoma.

The chain has TRBV7-2 and TRBJ1-1; weak D call: TRBD1 (5 bases). The V gene lost 3 bases and the J gene lost 4 bases, with 15 bases spanning the gap. Per germline, CDR1 SGHTA and CDR2 FQGNSA. The CDR3 consists of 15 residues. CDR3 protein: CASSFDSSEATEAFF. The CDR3 coding sequence is TGTGCCAGCAGCTTCGACAGCTCAGAGGCCACTGAAGCTTTCTTT. Full variable domain (missing parts from reference TRBV7-2 and TRBJ1-1): GAGVSQSPSNKVTEKGKDVELRCDPISGHTALYWYRQSLGQGLEFLIYFQGNSAPDKSGLPSDRFSAERTGGSVSTLTIQRTQQEDSAVYLCASSFDSSEATEAFFGQGTRLTVV.

The rearrangement links TRBV6-5 to TRBJ2-5; TRBD2 matches 11 bases. The germline CDR1 and CDR2 sequences are MNHEY and SVGAGI. Trimming cost V 0 bases and J 5 bases; bases outside gene matches: 5. CDR3 length: 16 amino acids. The DNA for the CDR3 is TGTGCCAGCAGTTACTCAGCGACTAGCGGGACCGAGACCCAGTACTTC. This sequence encodes CASSYSATSGTETQYF.

The rearrangement joins TRBV4-1 to TRBJ1-1; D might be TRBD1 (6 bases). V was cut by 6 bases and J by 7 bases, with 15 bases left in between. The CDR3 sequence is 13 residues long. Per germline, CDR1 MGHRA and CDR2 YSYEKL. The DNA for the CDR3 is TGCGCCAGCAGACCTACAGGGTATAATGAAGCTTTCTTT. Residues: CASRPTGYNEAFF.

V and J are TRBV9 and TRBJ1-1, with TRBD1 matching over 8 bases. Germline assignment: CDR1 SGDLS and CDR2 YYNGEE. J was trimmed by 2 bases and V by 2 bases; bases with no gene match: 5. There are 15 residues in the CDR3. Here the CDR3 reads CASSVETGVNTEAFF. CDR3 DNA sequence: TGTGCCAGCAGCGTCGAGACAGGGGTCAACACTGAAGCTTTCTTT.

This clone has only one observation. The chain combines TRBV30 with TRBJ1-6, with D possibly matching TRBD1 (5 bases). Trimming pared 2 bases from V and 7 bases from J, leaving 15 bases between. The length of the CDR3 is 15 residues. Germline CDR1 and CDR2: GTSNPN and SVGIG (reference sequence). CDR3 in amino acids: CAWSPKTDLNSPLHF. For the CDR3, the DNA is TGTGCCTGGAGTCCCAAGACAGATCTGAATTCACCCCTCCACTTT.

This rearrangement joins TRBV7-2 to TRBJ1-6; tentatively, D is TRBD1 (5 bases). This CDR3 is built from 13 residues. Trimming cost V 3 bases and J 9 bases, with 9 bases left between them. From germline, CDR1 is SGHTA and CDR2 FQGNSA. DNA of the CDR3: TGTGCCAGCAGCTTCTGGGGGAGTTCACCCCTCCACTTT. Amino acid sequence: CASSFWGSSPLHF.

V gene TRBV6-5 combines with J gene TRBJ2-3; 7 nucleotides line up with TRBD1. Germline V gene sequence: CDR1 MNHEY, CDR2 SVGAGI. Losses at the gene ends were 0 bases for V and 6 bases for J; bases not matched to a gene: 6. CDR3 size: 15 residues. CDR3 amino acids: CASSYSLQGSDTQYF. CDR3 sequence (DNA): TGTGCCAGCAGTTACTCGTTACAGGGGTCCGATACGCAGTATTTT.

For this clone: Other DNA sequences of this sample code for an identical CDR3. V gene TRBV6-5 combines with J gene TRBJ1-6, with D hard to call. V was clipped by 7 bases and J by 10 bases, with 17 bases between them. The length of the CDR3 is 14 residues. Germline V gene data show CDR1 as MNHEY and CDR2 as SVGAGI. This CDR3 reads CASMLVPLNSPLHF. CDR3 DNA sequence: TGTGCCAGCATGCTAGTCCCCCTAAACTCACCCCTCCACTTT.

The J gene is TRBJ1-2, the V gene TRBV5-5; D perhaps matches TRBD1 (5 bases). Per germline, CDR1 SGHKS and CDR2 YYEKEE (reference sequence). Trimming left V 1 base short and J 2 bases short, with 9 bases between. The CDR3 length is 14 residues. This chain's CDR3 is CASSLPGANYGYTF. In DNA, the CDR3 is TGTGCCAGCAGCTTGCCCGGGGCAAACTATGGCTACACCTTC.

The V gene is TRBV7-2, the J gene TRBJ2-5, with D perhaps TRBD1 or TRBD2 (5 bases each). Germline loops: CDR1 SGHTA, CDR2 FQGNSA. CDR3 length: 14 amino acids. Trimming pared 5 bases from V and 4 bases from J, leaving 14 bases between. The CDR3 DNA is TGTGCCAGCAGCCTCCCTCCGAGGGGAGAGACCCAGTACTTC. It yields the protein CASSLPPRGETQYF.

This sequence joins TRBV15 and TRBJ2-5; 8 bases fit TRBD1. CDR1 and CDR2 (germline): LNHNV, YYDKDF (reference sequence). This CDR3 contains 13 residues. J gave up 5 bases and V 4 bases, and 3 bases lay outside the gene matches. In nucleotides, the CDR3 is TGTGCCACCAGCAAGGACAGGGACGAGACCCAGTACTTC. Residues: CATSKDRDETQYF.

The genes are TRBV20-1 and TRBJ2-3; D remains ambiguous. The CDR3 sequence is 11 residues long. Trimming took 1 base from V and 6 from J, leaving 5 bases between them. CDR1 DFQATT and CDR2 SNEGSKA come from the germline V gene (reference sequence). CDR3 nucleotide sequence: TGCAGTGCTAGAGTAACGGATACGCAGTATTTT. Protein product: CSARVTDTQYF.

The chain recombines TRBV7-9 with TRBJ2-1; D tentatively fits TRBD1 or TRBD2 (5 bases each). This CDR3 region has 14 residues. V was pared by 7 bases and J by 4 bases, with 14 bases between. CDR1 and CDR2 (germline): SEHNR, FQNEAQ (reference sequence). The CDR3 DNA follows: TGTGCCAGCACTTCTCTTGAGGGGTACAATGAGCAGTTCTTC. This encodes CASTSLEGYNEQFF.

The chain employs TRBV4-1 and TRBJ2-7; no clear D gene. The CDR3 is made up of 15 amino acids. Trimming cost V 0 bases and J 0 bases, with 9 bases left between them. Germline values: CDR1 MGHRA, CDR2 YSYEKL. CDR3 region: CASSQDFHPSYEQYF. In DNA, the CDR3 is TGCGCCAGCAGCCAAGATTTTCACCCCTCCTACGAGCAGTACTTC.

The chain has TRBV27 and TRBJ2-5; D perhaps matches TRBD1 (6 bases). CDR3 length: 16 residues. Per the germline V gene, CDR1 is MNHEY and CDR2 is SMNVEV (reference sequence). Deletions cut 8 bases from V and 0 bases from J, with 19 bases between. DNA for the CDR3: TGTGCCAGCCCCTCTTTGGACAGCGAATACCAAGAGACCCAGTACTTC. The encoded protein is CASPSLDSEYQETQYF.

The V call is TRBV14, the J call TRBJ2-7, with D maybe TRBD2 (5 bases). Germline loops: CDR1 SGHDN, CDR2 FVKESK. This CDR3 spans 14 amino acids. The V end was cut by 1 base, the J end by 3 bases, with 10 bases between. The chain's CDR3 is CASSQGTGVYEQYF. As DNA, the CDR3 is TGTGCCAGCAGCCAAGGAACCGGGGTCTACGAGCAGTACTTC.

The rearrangement links TRBV30 to TRBJ2-7, with unresolved D. V lost 0 bases and J lost 7, with 10 bases in between. The CDR3 has 12 residues. Per germline, CDR1 GTSNPN and CDR2 SVGIG (reference sequence). As DNA, the CDR3 is TGTGCCTGGAGTGTACACTCGGTTGAGCAGTACTTC. Amino acid sequence: CAWSVHSVEQYF.

This sequence joins TRBV5-6 and TRBJ1-1; 9 nucleotides agree with TRBD1. Unmatched junction bases numbered 2, after V lost 4 bases and J lost 1 base. The CDR3 is 14 amino acids. CDR1 is SGHDT, CDR2 YYEEEE, per germline. This CDR3 is CASSRGQGNTEAFF. CDR3 in DNA: TGTGCCAGCAGCAGGGGACAGGGGAACACTGAAGCTTTCTTT.

This chain uses TRBV2 with TRBJ1-2; maybe TRBD1 (6 bases). V was trimmed by 5 bases and J by 5 bases, leaving 9 bases between them. The germline gives CDR1 SNHLY, CDR2 FYNNEI. The CDR3 extends over 12 amino acids. Written as DNA, the CDR3 is TGTGCCAGCAGTCGACAGGTTTATGGCTACACCTTC. It is translated as CASSRQVYGYTF.

The genes are TRBV6-5 and TRBJ1-2; D is unclear. Germline CDR1 MNHEY, CDR2 SVGAGI. The CDR3 contains 13 residues. Trimming took off 8 bases at V and 2 bases at J, with 12 bases between the two ends. This CDR3 reads CASLDLLNYGYTF. The DNA for the CDR3 is TGTGCCAGCCTCGACCTATTAAACTATGGCTACACCTTC.

The chain combines TRBV25-1 with TRBJ2-7; D gene unclear. Trimming removed 1 base from V and 1 base from J, with 5 bases in between. CDR3 size: 13 residues. Germline V lookup: CDR1 MGHDK, CDR2 SYGVNS. CDR3 protein: CASSESGSYEQYF. The CDR3 DNA reads as TGTGCCAGCAGTGAATCCGGATCCTACGAGCAGTACTTC.

The chain couples TRBV7-2 to TRBJ2-3, with D hard to call. V shed 8 bases and J shed 2 bases, with 17 bases lying between them. Looked up from germline, CDR1 is SGHTA and CDR2 is FQGNSA. The CDR3 runs to 15 residues. CDR3 amino acids: CASSGRNPYTDTQYF. The DNA of the CDR3 is TGTGCCAGCTCCGGACGGAATCCTTACACAGATACGCAGTATTTT. The variable domain in full, with the rest retrieved from reference TRBV7-2 and TRBJ2-3, is GAGVSQSPSNKVTEKGKDVELRCDPISGHTALYWYRQSLGQGLEFLIYFQGNSAPDKSGLPSDRFSAERTGGSVSTLTIQRTQQEDSAVYLCASSGRNPYTDTQYFGPGTRLTVL.

The V and J genes are TRBV28 and TRBJ1-5, with D hard to call. The germline V gene encodes CDR1 MDHEN and CDR2 SYDVKM. V was cut by 6 bases and J by 9 bases, with 15 bases left in between. There are 13 residues in the CDR3. This CDR3 is CASRRRGTGPQHF. The CDR3 DNA sequence: TGTGCCAGCAGGCGACGGGGTACGGGGCCCCAGCATTTT.

The chain uses TRBV2 and TRBJ1-5; the D is unclear. Trimming shortened V by 6 bases and J by 5 bases, and 17 bases separated the two germline ends. There are 15 residues in the CDR3. Germline assignment: CDR1 SNHLY and CDR2 FYNNEI. The CDR3 nucleotides are TGTGCCAGCAGCTCAGGACCCGATAGGGATCAGCCCCAGCATTTT. Translation gives CASSSGPDRDQPQHF.

The CDR3 region has the DNA TGTGCCAGCAGCACTACGGGACTAGCTAGCACAGATACGCAGTATTTT. Amino acid sequence: CASSTTGLASTDTQYF. The rearrangement joins TRBV7-2 to TRBJ2-3; 9 bases agree with TRBD2. Germline V gives CDR1 SGHTA, CDR2 FQGNSA. The CDR3 is made up of 16 amino acids. The V and J ends lost 5 bases and 0 bases, in that order; junction bases with no gene match: 6.

The chain has TRBV9 and TRBJ1-1; 7 bases align to TRBD1. From germline, CDR1 is SGDLS and CDR2 YYNGEE. The CDR3 contains 15 residues. The ends lost 2 bases at V and 4 bases at J; junction bases unmatched: 8. CDR3 sequence: CASSVSQGSGTEAFF. The CDR3 nucleotides are TGTGCCAGCAGCGTGTCACAGGGGTCCGGCACTGAAGCTTTCTTT.

The chain carries TRBV9 and TRBJ2-3, with 8 bases identical to TRBD2. The germline gives CDR1 SGDLS, CDR2 YYNGEE. The CDR3 loop spans 14 amino acids. The trim removed 2 bases at V and 6 bases at J, leaving 5 bases unmatched. The CDR3 reads CASSVGTRADTQYF. The CDR3 bases are TGTGCCAGCAGCGTCGGGACTAGGGCGGATACGCAGTATTTT. Full variable domain (remainder filled in from reference TRBV9 and TRBJ2-3): DSGVTQTPKHLITATGQRVTLRCSPRSGDLSVYWYQQSLDQGLQFLIQYYNGEERAKGNILERFSAQQFPDLHSELNLSSLELGDSALYFCASSVGTRADTQYFGPGTRLTVL.

In its sample, this clone was seen a few times. The chain employs TRBV10-1 and TRBJ1-4; no reliable D call. The CDR3 has 13 amino acids. Germline CDR1 is WNHNN and CDR2 is SYGVQD (reference sequence). V was pared by 0 bases and J by 8 bases, with 7 bases between. CDR3 sequence: CASSESGWEKLFF. CDR3 in DNA: TGCGCCAGCAGTGAGTCAGGCTGGGAAAAACTGTTTTTT.

The chain combines TRBV5-1 with TRBJ2-7; D gene unclear. The CDR3 contains 15 residues. CDR1 and CDR2 (germline): SGHRS, YFSETQ. The ends were cut back, 0 bases at V and 5 bases at J, with 15 bases in the middle. CDR3 in amino acids: CASSLDEGLLHEQYF. CDR3 nucleotides: TGCGCCAGCAGCTTGGACGAAGGGCTCCTCCACGAGCAGTACTTC.